This T cell receptor beta chain was retrieved from a study of T cells after yellow fever vaccination. TCRdb analysed the 5' RACE reads with MiXCR anew, one entry per CDR3 protein. The data contain some 240,000 distinct CDR3 sequences, 3% to 4% of them singletons. V lost 7 bases and J 0 bases, leaving 11 bases between the germline ends. This CDR3 comprises 14 residues. Germline V lookup: CDR1 MDHEN, CDR2 SYDVKM. The material sequenced was CD4+ T cells sorted from PBMCs, taken 10 days after the yellow fever booster vaccination. The TCR sequence derives from a young man who received the YFV17D yellow fever vaccine. The chain couples TRBV28 to TRBJ2-3; TRBD1 might be the D (6 bases). CDR3 amino acids: CASKLGGSTDTQYF. CDR3 nucleotide sequence: TGTGCCAGCAAGTTAGGGGGTAGCACAGATACGCAGTATTTT.